Detailed here is one T cell receptor (beta chain). Antigen specificity is unknown. The method was immunoSEQ multiplex PCR; TCRdb's version includes in-frame clones alone and lacks a portion of them. The sample holds over a million clones, around 97% seen once. The germline gives CDR1 MDHEN, CDR2 SYDVKM. There are 12 residues in the CDR3. The germline V and J ends were trimmed by 6 bases and 4 bases, with 8 bases remaining between them. The data were obtained in a study of shared clonotypes between healthy human individuals. Study-level points and caveats: Non-shared clonotypes were found to have lower generation probabilities than the clonotypes that were shared by all four of the sorted-subset donors. Genetic and exposure-history diversity was limited by the small donor number. A handful of donors shared approximately 5% of their naive CD4 clonotypes.

The chain recombines TRBV28 with TRBJ2-3; D unresolved. The receptor was isolated from a young man in good health. Sequencing was done on a sample of naive CD4+ T cells sorted from blood. The subset is: CD45RA+ positively selected. In DNA form, the CDR3 reads TGTGCCAGCAGCGCCCCGCCAGATACGCAGTATTTT. This codes for CASSAPPDTQYF.